This is a list of T cell receptor beta chains from one sample in a study of blood T cell repertoires in COVID-19. Data came from immunoSEQ multiplex PCR; TCRdb stores just in-frame clones and leaves some out. The sample has some 200,000 clones; approximately 86% are singletons. Material: PBMCs or T cells enriched from blood (not recorded which). These receptors were taken from a woman aged 55-70 years with acute COVID-19. The CDR3 runs from the conserved cysteine through the conserved F or W. The order of the fields is CDR3 DNA, CDR3 protein, D gene, J gene, clone size, CDR3 length, V gene. The D gene is left open where the match is weak. The size field is filled for only some rows; it gives once, few, many or a size class.

cdr3_nt: TGTGCCGCAGGAGGGACTAGCGGGGGCCATTACAATGAGCAGTTCTTC
cdr3_aa: CAAGGTSGGHYNEQFF
d_call: TRBD2
j_call: TRBJ2-1
clone_size: NA
cdr3_length: 16
v_call: TRBV19

cdr3_nt: TGTGCCAGCACCGGGACAGGGATCGGAGAGACCCAGTACTTC
cdr3_aa: CASTGTGIGETQYF
d_call: TRBD1
j_call: TRBJ2-5
clone_size: NA
cdr3_length: 14
v_call: TRBV28

cdr3_nt: TGCGCCAGCAGAGCAGGCGACATTCAGTACTTC
cdr3_aa: CASRAGDIQYF
d_call: NA
j_call: TRBJ2-4
clone_size: NA
cdr3_length: 11
v_call: TRBV10-2

cdr3_nt: TGTGCCAGTAGCCGCCCAGGGAAAGGGAACAATGAGCAGTTCTTC
cdr3_aa: CASSRPGKGNNEQFF
d_call: NA
j_call: TRBJ2-1
clone_size: NA
cdr3_length: 15
v_call: TRBV19

cdr3_nt: TGTGCCAGCAGCGAGGGGGACGACGACAATGAGCAGTTCTTC
cdr3_aa: CASSEGDDDNEQFF
d_call: NA
j_call: TRBJ2-1
clone_size: NA
cdr3_length: 14
v_call: TRBV9

cdr3_nt: TGTGCCAGTAGTTTACGGACTAGCCATACGCAGTATTTT
cdr3_aa: CASSLRTSHTQYF
d_call: TRBD2
j_call: TRBJ2-3
clone_size: NA
cdr3_length: 13
v_call: TRBV19

cdr3_nt: TGTGCCAGCAGCCTCAGACAGGGGGCTTGGAATTCACCCCTCCACTTT
cdr3_aa: CASSLRQGAWNSPLHF
d_call: TRBD1
j_call: TRBJ1-6
clone_size: many
cdr3_length: 16
v_call: TRBV7-9

cdr3_nt: TGTGCCAGTAGAACCGGACAGGGAGATTCACCCCTCCACTTT
cdr3_aa: CASRTGQGDSPLHF
d_call: TRBD1
j_call: TRBJ1-6
clone_size: few
cdr3_length: 14
v_call: TRBV19

cdr3_nt: TGTGCCAGCAGCGCGCGAGCGGGGCCCGAGCAGTACTTC
cdr3_aa: CASSARAGPEQYF
d_call: TRBD2
j_call: TRBJ2-7
clone_size: many
cdr3_length: 13
v_call: TRBV9

cdr3_nt: TGCGCCAGCACCTTTGGCCCCACTAGCGGGGGGTTAAAGACCCAGTACTTC
cdr3_aa: CASTFGPTSGGLKTQYF
d_call: TRBD2
j_call: TRBJ2-5
clone_size: NA
cdr3_length: 17
v_call: TRBV5-1

cdr3_nt: TGTGCCAGCAGTTTCTACGGTAATGAGCAGTTCTTC
cdr3_aa: CASSFYGNEQFF
d_call: NA
j_call: TRBJ2-1
clone_size: NA
cdr3_length: 12
v_call: TRBV12-3/TRBV12-4

cdr3_nt: TGCGCCAGCAGCTTCGGTCTGGCGGTTGAGGAGCAGTACTTC
cdr3_aa: CASSFGLAVEEQYF
d_call: NA
j_call: TRBJ2-7
clone_size: NA
cdr3_length: 14
v_call: TRBV5-1

cdr3_nt: TGTGCCAGTTGTCAGGACAGGGAAATCTACGAGCAGTACTTC
cdr3_aa: CASCQDREIYEQYF
d_call: TRBD1
j_call: TRBJ2-7
clone_size: NA
cdr3_length: 14
v_call: TRBV6-5

cdr3_nt: TGCGCCAGGAGAAACAGGGTAAACAATCAGCCCCAGCATTTT
cdr3_aa: CARRNRVNNQPQHF
d_call: NA
j_call: TRBJ1-5
clone_size: NA
cdr3_length: 14
v_call: TRBV10-1

cdr3_nt: TGCGCCAGCAGCTTCCCAGGTTCCTACGAGCAGTACTTC
cdr3_aa: CASSFPGSYEQYF
d_call: NA
j_call: TRBJ2-7
clone_size: NA
cdr3_length: 13
v_call: TRBV5-1

cdr3_nt: TGTGCCAGCAGTAGGGGGACAGGGGCCTACCAAGAGACCCAGTACTTC
cdr3_aa: CASSRGTGAYQETQYF
d_call: TRBD1
j_call: TRBJ2-5
clone_size: NA
cdr3_length: 16
v_call: TRBV27

cdr3_nt: TGTGCCAGTAGTATCAGGGGAGCAGGTAGTGGCTACACCTTC
cdr3_aa: CASSIRGAGSGYTF
d_call: NA
j_call: TRBJ1-2
clone_size: NA
cdr3_length: 14
v_call: TRBV19

cdr3_nt: TGTGCCAGCAGCTTAGGACAGGGACTTCACCCAGAAAAACTGTTTTTT
cdr3_aa: CASSLGQGLHPEKLFF
d_call: TRBD1
j_call: TRBJ1-4
clone_size: NA
cdr3_length: 16
v_call: TRBV7-2

cdr3_nt: TGTGCCAGCAGATCACAATCAGGGGCCCCGGACCTTAACAATGAGCAGTTCTTC
cdr3_aa: CASRSQSGAPDLNNEQFF
d_call: NA
j_call: TRBJ2-1
clone_size: NA
cdr3_length: 18
v_call: TRBV27

cdr3_nt: TGTGCCAGCAGCGTTGGAGGGGGCAATGAAAAACTGTTTTTT
cdr3_aa: CASSVGGGNEKLFF
d_call: TRBD1
j_call: TRBJ1-4
clone_size: NA
cdr3_length: 14
v_call: TRBV9

cdr3_nt: TGTGCCAGCAGCCAAGAGGCGGAGGGAGCTAACTATGGCTACACCTTC
cdr3_aa: CASSQEAEGANYGYTF
d_call: NA
j_call: TRBJ1-2
clone_size: NA
cdr3_length: 16
v_call: TRBV3-1/TRBV3-2

cdr3_nt: TGTGCCAGCAGTGACGCAGGGCTAGCGGGAGGGGACGAGCAGTACTTC
cdr3_aa: CASSDAGLAGGDEQYF
d_call: TRBD2
j_call: TRBJ2-7
clone_size: NA
cdr3_length: 16
v_call: TRBV25-1

cdr3_nt: TGTGCCAGCAGTTTCGACAATGAGCAGTTCTTC
cdr3_aa: CASSFDNEQFF
d_call: NA
j_call: TRBJ2-1
clone_size: NA
cdr3_length: 11
v_call: TRBV6-5

cdr3_nt: TGTGCCAGCAGTAGCAGGGGTGCTGGAAACACCATATATTTT
cdr3_aa: CASSSRGAGNTIYF
d_call: NA
j_call: TRBJ1-3
clone_size: NA
cdr3_length: 14
v_call: TRBV6-5

cdr3_nt: TGCGCCAGCAGCTTGGACGAGAATGACTACACCTTC
cdr3_aa: CASSLDENDYTF
d_call: NA
j_call: TRBJ1-2
clone_size: once
cdr3_length: 12
v_call: TRBV5-1

cdr3_nt: TGTGCCTCTACGGTCCAGCGGGGGGGCAATGAGCAGTTCTTC
cdr3_aa: CASTVQRGGNEQFF
d_call: TRBD2
j_call: TRBJ2-1
clone_size: NA
cdr3_length: 14
v_call: TRBV7-2

cdr3_nt: TGTGCCAGCAGCTCCGGACAGGGGTGGTACAATGAGCAGTTCTTC
cdr3_aa: CASSSGQGWYNEQFF
d_call: TRBD1
j_call: TRBJ2-1
clone_size: NA
cdr3_length: 15
v_call: TRBV7-8

cdr3_nt: TGTGCCAGTAGTGGGGCCCGCAATCAGCCCCAGCATTTT
cdr3_aa: CASSGARNQPQHF
d_call: NA
j_call: TRBJ1-5
clone_size: NA
cdr3_length: 13
v_call: TRBV19

cdr3_nt: TGTGCCAGCAGCTTAGATTATCGGGGGGTTGACACCTTC
cdr3_aa: CASSLDYRGVDTF
d_call: NA
j_call: TRBJ1-2
clone_size: once
cdr3_length: 13
v_call: TRBV11-2

cdr3_nt: TGTGCCAGCAGCTCTTACAGGGAAGAGACCCAGTACTTC
cdr3_aa: CASSSYREETQYF
d_call: NA
j_call: TRBJ2-5
clone_size: NA
cdr3_length: 13
v_call: TRBV5-5

cdr3_nt: TGTGCCAGCGGATCTGGTGGGGCAGGAGAAAAACTGTTTTTT
cdr3_aa: CASGSGGAGEKLFF
d_call: NA
j_call: TRBJ1-4
clone_size: few
cdr3_length: 14
v_call: TRBV7-2

cdr3_nt: TGCGCCAGCAGCCAAGCCAGGTCAGGGGTCCGAAACACCATATATTTT
cdr3_aa: CASSQARSGVRNTIYF
d_call: NA
j_call: TRBJ1-3
clone_size: NA
cdr3_length: 16
v_call: TRBV4-3

cdr3_nt: TGTGCCAGCAGCCCGGGGTGGACAGGGGGTTCTGGAAATGAAAAACTGTTTTTT
cdr3_aa: CASSPGWTGGSGNEKLFF
d_call: TRBD1
j_call: TRBJ1-4
clone_size: NA
cdr3_length: 18
v_call: TRBV5-6

cdr3_nt: TGTGCCAGCAGCTCTTACAGGGCGGATTCACCCCTCCACTTT
cdr3_aa: CASSSYRADSPLHF
d_call: NA
j_call: TRBJ1-6
clone_size: few
cdr3_length: 14
v_call: TRBV7-2

cdr3_nt: TGTGCCATCAGTGAGGATGGACAGGGGGCATCTGAAGCTTTCTTT
cdr3_aa: CAISEDGQGASEAFF
d_call: TRBD1
j_call: TRBJ1-1
clone_size: NA
cdr3_length: 15
v_call: TRBV10-3